This T cell receptor beta chain was obtained from a study of cytomegalovirus exposure and HLA in healthy donors. Study results and caveats: Within the data, a cluster of highly shared sequence variants was likely a sequencing artifact.

This CDR3 has 13 amino acids. Germline V gives CDR1 SEHNR, CDR2 FQNEAQ (reference sequence). V lost 3 bases and J lost 2, with 8 bases in between. In the case of this clone: Antigen: not known.

Researchers ran the PCR with 60 Vbeta and 13 Jbeta primers. Method: immunoSEQ multiplex PCR; TCRdb's copy keeps in-frame clones and lacks some. The table shows roughly 120,000 clones, with more than 65% occurring only once. This receptor was obtained from a woman aged 18-29 years in good health and CMV-seropositive. Sequencing was done on a sample of PBMCs. This chain joins TRBV7-9 and TRBJ2-7, with D perhaps matching TRBD2 (5 bases). The CDR3 spells CASSLSGTYEQYF. CDR3 nucleotide sequence: TGTGCCAGCAGCTTGTCCGGGACCTACGAGCAGTACTTC.